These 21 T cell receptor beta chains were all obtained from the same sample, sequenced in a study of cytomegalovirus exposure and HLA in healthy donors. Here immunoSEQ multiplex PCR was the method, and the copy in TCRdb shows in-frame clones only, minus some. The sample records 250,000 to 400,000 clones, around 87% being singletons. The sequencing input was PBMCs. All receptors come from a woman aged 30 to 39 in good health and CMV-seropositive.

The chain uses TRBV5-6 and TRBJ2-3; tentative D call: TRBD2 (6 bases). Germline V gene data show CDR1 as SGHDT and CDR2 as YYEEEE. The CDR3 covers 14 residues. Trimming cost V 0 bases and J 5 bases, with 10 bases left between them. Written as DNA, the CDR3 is TGTGCCAGCAGCTTGGTAGGGCGGGGAGATACGCAGTATTTT. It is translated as CASSLVGRGDTQYF.

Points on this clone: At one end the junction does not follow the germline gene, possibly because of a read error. The chain's CDR3 is CATSRDELINTEELFF. In DNA form, the CDR3 reads TGTGCCACCAGCAGAGATGAATTGATTAACACCGAGGAGCTGTTTTTT. The V and J genes are TRBV15 and TRBJ2-2; D gene uncertain. The CDR3 contains 16 residues. CDR1 and CDR2 (germline): LNHNV, YYDKDF (reference sequence).

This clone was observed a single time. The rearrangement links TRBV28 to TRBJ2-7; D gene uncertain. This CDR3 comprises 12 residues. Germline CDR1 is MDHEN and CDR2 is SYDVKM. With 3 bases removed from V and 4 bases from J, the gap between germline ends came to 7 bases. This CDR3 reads CASSFVSYEQYF. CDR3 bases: TGTGCCAGCAGTTTTGTTAGTTACGAGCAGTACTTC.

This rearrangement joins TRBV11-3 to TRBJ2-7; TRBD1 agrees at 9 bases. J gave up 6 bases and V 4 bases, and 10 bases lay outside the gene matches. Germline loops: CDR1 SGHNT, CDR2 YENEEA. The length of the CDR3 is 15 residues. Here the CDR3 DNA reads TGTGCCAGCAGCTCTGGACAGGGGATTTTCCGCGAGCAGTACTTC. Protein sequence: CASSSGQGIFREQYF.

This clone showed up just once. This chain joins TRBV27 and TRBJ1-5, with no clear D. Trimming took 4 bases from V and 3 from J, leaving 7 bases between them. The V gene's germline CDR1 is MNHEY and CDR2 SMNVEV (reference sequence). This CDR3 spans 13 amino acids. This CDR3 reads CASSWVPNQPQHF. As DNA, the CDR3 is TGTGCCAGCAGTTGGGTCCCCAATCAGCCCCAGCATTTT.

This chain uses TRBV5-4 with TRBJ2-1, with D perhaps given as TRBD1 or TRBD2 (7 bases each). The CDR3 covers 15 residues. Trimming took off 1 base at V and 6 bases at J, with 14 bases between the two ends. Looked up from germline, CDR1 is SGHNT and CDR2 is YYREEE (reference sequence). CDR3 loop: CASSLMAGGGNEQFF. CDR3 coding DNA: TGTGCCAGCAGCTTGATGGCAGGGGGGGGCAATGAGCAGTTCTTC.

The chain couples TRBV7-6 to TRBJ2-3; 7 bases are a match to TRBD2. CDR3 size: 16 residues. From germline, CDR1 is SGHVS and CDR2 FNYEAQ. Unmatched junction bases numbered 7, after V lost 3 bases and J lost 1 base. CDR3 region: CASSFSGRGGTDTQYF. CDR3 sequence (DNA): TGTGCCAGCAGCTTTAGCGGGCGAGGGGGCACAGATACGCAGTATTTT.

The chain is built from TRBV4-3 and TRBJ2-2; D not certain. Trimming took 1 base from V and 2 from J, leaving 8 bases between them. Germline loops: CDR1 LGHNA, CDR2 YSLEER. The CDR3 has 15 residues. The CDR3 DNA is TGCGCCAGCAGCCAAGTGGCGGTAAACACCGGGGAGCTGTTTTTT. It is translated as CASSQVAVNTGELFF.

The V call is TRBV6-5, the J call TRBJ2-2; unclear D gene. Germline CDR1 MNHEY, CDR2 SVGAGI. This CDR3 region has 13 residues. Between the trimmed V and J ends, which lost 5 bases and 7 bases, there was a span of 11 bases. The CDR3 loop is CASSVLRGGELFF. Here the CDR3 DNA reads TGTGCCAGCAGTGTCCTTCGAGGCGGGGAGCTGTTTTTT.

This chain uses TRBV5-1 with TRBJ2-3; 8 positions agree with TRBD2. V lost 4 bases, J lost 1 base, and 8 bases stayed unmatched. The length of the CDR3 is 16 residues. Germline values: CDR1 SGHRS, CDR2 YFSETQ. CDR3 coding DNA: TGCGCCAGCAGCCCTACCGCGGGGGGCGGCACAGATACGCAGTATTTT. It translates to CASSPTAGGGTDTQYF.

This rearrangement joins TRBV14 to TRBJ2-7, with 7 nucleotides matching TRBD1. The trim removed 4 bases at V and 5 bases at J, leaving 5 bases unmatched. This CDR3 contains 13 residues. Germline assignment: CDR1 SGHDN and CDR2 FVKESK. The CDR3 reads CASSPTGTDEQYF. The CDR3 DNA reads TGTGCCAGCAGCCCGACAGGGACCGACGAGCAGTACTTC.

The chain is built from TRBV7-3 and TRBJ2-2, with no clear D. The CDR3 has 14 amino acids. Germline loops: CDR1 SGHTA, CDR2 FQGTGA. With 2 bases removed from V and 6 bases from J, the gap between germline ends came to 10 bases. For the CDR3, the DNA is TGTGCCAGCAGCTTATCGGTTCTCTCCGGGGAGCTGTTTTTT. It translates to CASSLSVLSGELFF. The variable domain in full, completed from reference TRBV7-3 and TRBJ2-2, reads GAGVSQTPSNKVTEKGKYVELRCDPISGHTALYWYRQSLGQGPEFLIYFQGTGAADDSGLPNDRFFAVRPEGSVSTLKIQRTERGDSAVYLCASSLSVLSGELFFGEGSRLTVL.

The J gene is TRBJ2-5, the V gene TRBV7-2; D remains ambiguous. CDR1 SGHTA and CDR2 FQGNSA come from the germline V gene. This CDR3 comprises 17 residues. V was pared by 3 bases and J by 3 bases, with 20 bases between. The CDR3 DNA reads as TGTGCCAGCAGCTTTCCTAGACTCCAGGTTAGGAAAGAGACCCAGTACTTC. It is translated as CASSFPRLQVRKETQYF.

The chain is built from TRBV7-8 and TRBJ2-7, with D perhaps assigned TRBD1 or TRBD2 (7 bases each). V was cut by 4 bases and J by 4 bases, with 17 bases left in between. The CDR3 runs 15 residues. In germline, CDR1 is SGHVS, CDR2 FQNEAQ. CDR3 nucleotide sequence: TGTGCCAGCAGCTCATCAGGGGGGGGTTCTTACGAGCAGTACTTC. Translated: CASSSSGGGSYEQYF.

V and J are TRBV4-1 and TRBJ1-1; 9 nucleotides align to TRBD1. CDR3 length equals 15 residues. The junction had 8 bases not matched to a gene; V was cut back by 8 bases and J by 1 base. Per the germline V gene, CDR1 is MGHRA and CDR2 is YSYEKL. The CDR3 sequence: CASSDSTGGNTEAFF. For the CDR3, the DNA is TGCGCCAGCTCCGATTCGACAGGGGGGAACACTGAAGCTTTCTTT.

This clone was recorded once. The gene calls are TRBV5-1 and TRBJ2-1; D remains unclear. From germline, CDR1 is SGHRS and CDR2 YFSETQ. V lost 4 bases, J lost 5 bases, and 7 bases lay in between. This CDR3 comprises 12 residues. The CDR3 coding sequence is TGCGCCAGCAGCCCTGCCGACAATGAGCAGTTCTTC. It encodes CASSPADNEQFF. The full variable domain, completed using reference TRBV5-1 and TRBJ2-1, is KAGVTQTPRYLIKTRGQQVTLSCSPISGHRSVSWYQQTPGQGLQFLFEYFSETQRNKGNFPGRFSGRQFSNSRSEMNVSTLELGDSALYLCASSPADNEQFFGPGTRLTVL.

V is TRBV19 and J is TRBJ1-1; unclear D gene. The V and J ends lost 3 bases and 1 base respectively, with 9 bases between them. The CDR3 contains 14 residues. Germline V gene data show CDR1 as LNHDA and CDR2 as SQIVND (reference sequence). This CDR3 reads CASSIAEKNTEAFF. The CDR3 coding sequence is TGTGCCAGTAGTATTGCAGAAAAGAACACTGAAGCTTTCTTT. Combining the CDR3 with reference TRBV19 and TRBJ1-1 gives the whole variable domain DGGITQSPKYLFRKEGQNVTLSCEQNLNHDAMYWYRQDPGQGLRLIYYSQIVNDFQKGDIAEGYSVSREKKESFPLTVTSAQKNPTAFYLCASSIAEKNTEAFFGQGTRLTVV.

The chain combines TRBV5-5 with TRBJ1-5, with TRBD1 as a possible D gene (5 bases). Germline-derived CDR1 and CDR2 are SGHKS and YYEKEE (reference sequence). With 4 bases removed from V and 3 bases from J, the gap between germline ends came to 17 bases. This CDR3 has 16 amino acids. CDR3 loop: CASSPRGDSHNQPQHF. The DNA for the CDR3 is TGTGCCAGCAGCCCCCGAGGTGACAGCCACAATCAGCCCCAGCATTTT.

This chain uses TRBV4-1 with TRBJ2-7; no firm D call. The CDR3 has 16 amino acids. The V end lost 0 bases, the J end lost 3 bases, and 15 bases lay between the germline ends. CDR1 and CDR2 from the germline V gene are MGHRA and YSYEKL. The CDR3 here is CASSQEDRGNIYEQYF. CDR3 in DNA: TGCGCCAGCAGCCAAGAAGATAGAGGTAATATCTACGAGCAGTACTTC.

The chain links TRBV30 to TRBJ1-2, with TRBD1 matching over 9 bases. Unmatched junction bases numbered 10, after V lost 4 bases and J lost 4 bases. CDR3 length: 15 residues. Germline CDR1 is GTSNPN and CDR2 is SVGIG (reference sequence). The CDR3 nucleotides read TGTGCCTGGAAGACCCGGGACAGGGAACTCTATGGCTACACCTTC. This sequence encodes CAWKTRDRELYGYTF.

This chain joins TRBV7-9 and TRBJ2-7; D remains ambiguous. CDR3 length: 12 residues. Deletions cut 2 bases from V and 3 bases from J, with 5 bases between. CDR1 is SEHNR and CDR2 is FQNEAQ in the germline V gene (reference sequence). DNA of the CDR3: TGTGCCAGCAGCTTATCCCACTACGAGCAGTACTTC. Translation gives CASSLSHYEQYF.